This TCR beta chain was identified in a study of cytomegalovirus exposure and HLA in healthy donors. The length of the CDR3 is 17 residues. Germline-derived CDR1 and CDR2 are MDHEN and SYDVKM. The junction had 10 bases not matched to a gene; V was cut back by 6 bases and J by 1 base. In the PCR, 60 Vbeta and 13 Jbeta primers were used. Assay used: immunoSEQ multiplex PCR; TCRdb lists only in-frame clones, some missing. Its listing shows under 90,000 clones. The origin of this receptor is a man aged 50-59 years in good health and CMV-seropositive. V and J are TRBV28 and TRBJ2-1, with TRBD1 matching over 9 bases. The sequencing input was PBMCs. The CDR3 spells CASRKYRGTGSYNEQFF. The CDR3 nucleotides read TGTGCCAGCAGAAAGTATCGGGGGACAGGGTCCTACAATGAGCAGTTCTTC. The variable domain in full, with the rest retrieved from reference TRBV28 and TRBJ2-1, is DVKVTQSSRYLVKRTGEKVFLECVQDMDHENMFWYRQDPGLGLRLIYFSYDVKMKEKGDIPEGYSVSREKKERFSLILESASTNQTSMYLCASRKYRGTGSYNEQFFGPGTRLTVL.